This record covers a single T cell receptor beta chain. Its target is unknown. These data originate in a study of post-analysis software for immune sequencing data. Incorporated into the TCR beta cDNA libraries were unique molecular identifiers, which served to reduce PCR and sequencing biases. Approximately 450,000 cDNA molecules were recovered from an input of about 1 to 10 million T cells. TCRdb re-analysed the PCR reads in MiXCR, keeping a single row per CDR3 protein. This sample has 750,000 to 950,000 distinct CDR3 sequences, with 53% found just once. Study observations and caveats: Strong co-clustering by F measure was evident for samples that had been prepared in the same batch. Patients showed TRBV5-6, TRBV5-1 and TRBV20-1 among four to six TRBV segments more frequent than in controls. Among multiple sclerosis patients, normalized Chao1 diversity was significantly below that of controls.

The V gene lost 5 bases and the J gene lost 6 bases, with 11 bases spanning the gap. The CDR3 loop spans 13 amino acids. The germline V gene encodes CDR1 MNHEY and CDR2 SVGEGT. The material sequenced was blood. The source is a girl aged 5-17 years with multiple sclerosis. The V call is TRBV6-2 or TRBV6-3, the J call TRBJ2-1; tentatively, D is TRBD1 (6 bases). CDR3: CASSHRVSNEQFF. Here the CDR3 DNA reads TGTGCCAGCAGTCACAGGGTTTCCAATGAGCAGTTCTTC.